This TCR beta chain was recorded in a study of CD8 T cells in ankylosing spondylitis. The study, taken as a whole, reports: Within peripheral blood, clones linked to disease were CD8+ and relatively rare. Several of the motif variants were reported before in synovial fluid and blood from reactive arthritis.

The table lists this clonotype with a few counts. Its matching antigen is unknown. One entry per CDR3 protein, called by TCRdb with MiXCR from the 5' RACE reads. Counted here are 200,000 to 250,000 distinct CDR3 sequences, 10% occurring once; the ten biggest clones make up less than 25%. Germline CDR1 and CDR2: SGHTA and FQGNSA. This CDR3 is built from 15 residues. V was trimmed by 1 base and J by 5 bases, leaving 12 bases between them. Sample: blood, either unsorted or a sorted T cell fraction (not recorded which). The clonotype originates from a male donor with ankylosing spondylitis or in good health (not recorded which). This chain joins TRBV7-2 and TRBJ2-1; possibly TRBD2 for D (5 bases). The CDR3 nucleotides are TGTGCCAGCAGCTTAGGACTACCTCCGAACAATGAGCAGTTCTTC. Its protein is CASSLGLPPNNEQFF.